This entry lists 11 T cell receptor beta chains sequenced from one sample in a study of shared clonotypes between healthy human individuals. Naive CD8 cells, CD45RO-negative and positively selected for CCR7, excluded terminally differentiated effector memory CD45RA+ cells. Libraries were prepared by immunoSEQ multiplex PCR; TCRdb keeps only in-frame clonotypes and omits some of them. Of 550,000 to 600,000 clones detected, roughly 98% appear once; the ten largest clones hold around 0.3%. The sample was naive CD8+ T cells sorted from blood. The receptors were gathered from a man aged 25 to 40 in good health.

V usage is TRBV5-1 and J usage is TRBJ1-1; D unclear. The germline CDR1 and CDR2 sequences are SGHRS and YFSETQ. The CDR3 sequence is 13 residues long. V lost 2 bases and J lost 0, with 5 bases in between. CDR3 coding DNA: TGCGCCAGCAGCTTCAGAGTGAACACTGAAGCTTTCTTT. It codes for CASSFRVNTEAFF.

This rearrangement joins TRBV27 to TRBJ2-1; TRBD2 is a possible D gene (5 bases). Trimming removed 2 bases at V and 5 bases at J, with 10 bases between. The CDR3 loop spans 14 amino acids. Germline lookup yields CDR1 MNHEY and CDR2 SMNVEV (reference sequence). The DNA for the CDR3 is TGTGCCAGCAGTTTACCGGGAAATAACAATGAGCAGTTCTTC. Its protein is CASSLPGNNNEQFF.

The chain employs TRBV5-4 and TRBJ2-1; 8 bases match TRBD2. V lost 0 bases to trimming and J lost 7 bases; unmatched junction nucleotides: 6. The germline gives CDR1 SGHNT, CDR2 YYREEE (reference sequence). CDR3 length: 15 amino acids. The CDR3 DNA is TGTGCCAGCAGCTTGGGGCTAGCGGGCCGTAATGAGCAGTTCTTC. Translated, it gives CASSLGLAGRNEQFF.

The chain recombines TRBV11-2 with TRBJ2-7, with TRBD2 matching 13 bases. Trimming at V came to 0 bases and at J to 2 bases, leaving 13 bases not matched to a gene. The length of the CDR3 is 20 residues. From germline, CDR1 is SGHAT and CDR2 FQNNGV. Here the CDR3 DNA reads TGTGCCAGCAGCTTAGAATGGGTGACTAGCGGGAGGCCCGACCCCTACGAGCAGTACTTC. This sequence encodes CASSLEWVTSGRPDPYEQYF.

The V gene is TRBV6-5, the J gene TRBJ2-1; no clear D. V lost 3 bases, J lost 7 bases, and 7 bases lay in between. Germline assignment: CDR1 MNHEY and CDR2 SVGAGI. CDR3 length equals 12 residues. CDR3 nucleotides: TGTGCCAGCAGTTATAATAGGAATGAGCAGTTCTTC. It translates to CASSYNRNEQFF.

The rearrangement links TRBV27 to TRBJ1-2; no clear D. Germline values: CDR1 MNHEY, CDR2 SMNVEV (reference sequence). The V end was cut by 6 bases, the J end by 5 bases, with 13 bases between. The CDR3 runs 13 residues. The CDR3 here is CASRRHPAYGYTF. The CDR3 DNA is TGTGCCAGCAGGAGGCACCCTGCATATGGCTACACCTTC.

The V call is TRBV7-9, the J call TRBJ1-2, with 7 bases identical to TRBD1. The germline V gene has CDR1 SEHNR and CDR2 FQNEAQ (reference sequence). The CDR3 runs to 14 residues. V lost 3 bases to trimming and J lost 9 bases; unmatched junction nucleotides: 10. The CDR3 sequence: CASSLLDREGSYTF. The CDR3 DNA reads as TGTGCCAGCAGCTTGCTAGACAGGGAGGGGAGCTACACCTTC. Together with reference TRBV7-9 and TRBJ1-2, the CDR3 gives the full variable domain: DTGVSQNPRHKITKRGQNVTFRCDPISEHNRLYWYRQTLGQGPEFLTYFQNEAQLEKSRLLSDRFSAERPKGSFSTLEIQRTEQGDSAMYLCASSLLDREGSYTFGSGTRLTVV.

The V call is TRBV5-6, the J call TRBJ2-1; 9 nucleotides line up with TRBD2. CDR1 SGHDT and CDR2 YYEEEE come from the germline V gene. V lost 4 bases, J lost 2 bases, and 7 bases stayed unmatched. The CDR3 is made up of 16 amino acids. The CDR3 sequence: CASSRKRLAAYNEQFF. Here the CDR3 DNA reads TGTGCCAGCAGCCGAAAAAGACTAGCGGCCTACAATGAGCAGTTCTTC.

The chain recombines TRBV2 with TRBJ2-1; 10 nucleotides align to TRBD2. The V gene end was trimmed by 1 base and the J gene end by 0 bases; junction bases not matched to a gene: 12. Germline CDR1 is SNHLY and CDR2 is FYNNEI. The CDR3 extends over 20 amino acids. CDR3 sequence reads: CASSEGLAGVITASYNEQFF. As DNA, the CDR3 is TGTGCCAGCAGTGAAGGGCTAGCGGGAGTAATCACGGCCTCCTACAATGAGCAGTTCTTC.

The chain employs TRBV4-3 and TRBJ2-7; the D gene is possibly TRBD1 (6 bases). Germline V gene lookup returns CDR1 LGHNA and CDR2 YSLEER. The CDR3 has 13 residues. V was clipped by 3 bases and J by 5 bases, with 11 bases between them. The DNA for the CDR3 is TGCGCCAGCAGCCACTCGCCAGGGGACGAGCAGTACTTC. Translation: CASSHSPGDEQYF.

V usage is TRBV9 and J usage is TRBJ2-5; D may be TRBD1 (5 bases). This CDR3 is built from 14 residues. V dropped 3 bases and J dropped 3 bases, with 12 bases sitting between them. The germline V gene encodes CDR1 SGDLS and CDR2 YYNGEE. The CDR3 is CASSAGSTKETQYF. For the CDR3, the DNA is TGTGCCAGCAGCGCAGGGTCCACAAAAGAGACCCAGTACTTC.